This entry is about one T cell receptor (beta chain). The sample originates from a study of patients and donors after allogeneic stem cell transplantation. MiXCR, applied by TCRdb to the RT-PCR reads, yields one record per CDR3 protein. The sample holds 20,000 to 30,000 distinct CDR3 sequences, 6.5% to 10% seen once. The CDR3 runs 15 residues. With 3 bases removed from V and 4 bases from J, the gap between germline ends came to 15 bases. Germline-derived CDR1 and CDR2 are SEHNR and FQNEAQ (reference sequence). The rearrangement joins TRBV7-9 to TRBJ2-5; the D gene is possibly TRBD1 (7 bases). Sequencing was performed on blood, either unsorted or a sorted T cell fraction (not recorded which). The clonotype comes from a human donor who was either an allogeneic HSCT recipient or a stem cell or donor lymphocyte infusion donor (not recorded which). It is not recorded whose cells these are; they may come from a transplant donor. The CDR3: CASSFGGAGGETQYF. The CDR3 bases are TGTGCCAGCAGCTTCGGGGGCGCAGGGGGAGAGACCCAGTACTTC.